This T cell receptor beta chain was sequenced during a study of T cell responses to AZD1222 COVID-19 vaccine. The protocol was immunoSEQ multiplex PCR, while the TCRdb copy is restricted to in-frame clones and leaves out a portion. The data show 95,000 to 150,000 clones, around 90% seen once. In the case of this clone: Its antigen is unidentified.

The study's findings and limits: Mostly white British, mostly female donors; authors suggested clonal diversity may be underestimated.

Germline-derived CDR1 and CDR2 are SGHRS and YFSETQ. The CDR3 has 14 residues. The V end was cut by 3 bases, the J end by 8 bases, with 16 bases between. The source material was peripheral blood, sampled on day 0 of AZD1222 vaccination. This sequence joins TRBV5-1 and TRBJ2-3; tentatively, D is TRBD1 (6 bases). The receptor's source is an adult in good health. The CDR3 loop reads CASSSQGTAGTQYF. The DNA of the CDR3 is TGCGCCAGCAGCTCGCAGGGGACGGCAGGTACGCAGTATTTT.